This paragraph covers one TCR beta chain sequence. Produced via immunoSEQ multiplex PCR; TCRdb's table is partial and in-frame only. Among a few hundred thousand clones listed, less than 90% were seen once. The source of the sample is a study of blood T cell repertoires in COVID-19. The clonotype originates from a man aged 30 to 39 with active or convalescent COVID-19. Sequences were obtained from peripheral blood.

Written as DNA, the CDR3 is TGTGCCACCAGTGAGCCGGGACTAGCTGAGACCCAGTACTTC. It translates to CATSEPGLAETQYF. The chain recombines TRBV24-1 with TRBJ2-5; 9 bases agree with TRBD2. The trim removed 4 bases at V and 5 bases at J, leaving 4 bases unmatched. The germline V gene encodes CDR1 KGHDR and CDR2 SFDVKD. The CDR3 contains 14 residues.